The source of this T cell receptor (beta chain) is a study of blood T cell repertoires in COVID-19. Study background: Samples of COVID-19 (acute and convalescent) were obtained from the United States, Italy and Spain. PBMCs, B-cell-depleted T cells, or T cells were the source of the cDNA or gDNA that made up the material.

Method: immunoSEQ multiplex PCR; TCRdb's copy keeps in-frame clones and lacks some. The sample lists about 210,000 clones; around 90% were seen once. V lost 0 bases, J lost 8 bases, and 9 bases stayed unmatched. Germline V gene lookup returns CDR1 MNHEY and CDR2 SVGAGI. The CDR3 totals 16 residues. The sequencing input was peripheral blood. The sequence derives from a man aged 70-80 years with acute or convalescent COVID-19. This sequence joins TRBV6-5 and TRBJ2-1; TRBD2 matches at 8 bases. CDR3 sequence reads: CASSYSSSGRWDEQFF. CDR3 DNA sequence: TGTGCCAGCAGTTACTCTTCCAGCGGGAGATGGGATGAGCAGTTCTTC.